This T cell receptor (beta chain) was sequenced during a study of technical replicates of blood from a few donors. Profiling relied on immunoSEQ multiplex PCR, and the TCRdb table lists in-frame clones only, not all of them. The table includes tens of thousands of clones, around 93% detected once. Trimming pared 3 bases from V and 4 bases from J, leaving 21 bases between. The CDR3 consists of 17 residues. The source material was T cells isolated from PBMCs. This chain joins TRBV23-1 and TRBJ1-1, with D possibly TRBD1 on 6 matching bases. TRBV23-1 falls under the ORF class, with uncertain function. This TCR derives from a human donor in good health. CDR3 sequence reads: CASSQGRGLRKGTEAFF. CDR3 sequence (DNA): TGCGCCAGCAGTCAGGGCAGGGGCCTCCGGAAAGGCACTGAAGCTTTCTTT.